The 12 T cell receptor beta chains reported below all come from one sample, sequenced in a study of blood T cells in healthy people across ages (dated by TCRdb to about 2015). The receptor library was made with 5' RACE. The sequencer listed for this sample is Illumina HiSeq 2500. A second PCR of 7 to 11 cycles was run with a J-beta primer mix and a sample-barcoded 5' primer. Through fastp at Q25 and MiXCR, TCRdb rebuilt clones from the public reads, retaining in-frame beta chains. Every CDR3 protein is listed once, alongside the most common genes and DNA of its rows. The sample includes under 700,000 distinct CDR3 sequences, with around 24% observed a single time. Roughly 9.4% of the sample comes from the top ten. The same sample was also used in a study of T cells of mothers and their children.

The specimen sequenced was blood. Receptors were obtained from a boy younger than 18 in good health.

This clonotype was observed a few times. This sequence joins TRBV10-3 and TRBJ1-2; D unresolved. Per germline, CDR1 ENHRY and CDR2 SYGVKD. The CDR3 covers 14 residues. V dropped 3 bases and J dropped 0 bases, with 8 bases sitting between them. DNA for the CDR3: TGTGCCATCAGTGATCCCGTTACTAACTATGGCTACACCTTC. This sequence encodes CAISDPVTNYGYTF.

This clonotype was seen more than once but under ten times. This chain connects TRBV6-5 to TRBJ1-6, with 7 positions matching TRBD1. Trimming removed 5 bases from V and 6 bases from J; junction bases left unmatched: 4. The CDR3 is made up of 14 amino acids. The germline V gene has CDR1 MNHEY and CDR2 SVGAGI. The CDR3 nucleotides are TGTGCCAGCAGTCGGGGACAGCTTAATTCACCCCTCCACTTT. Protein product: CASSRGQLNSPLHF.

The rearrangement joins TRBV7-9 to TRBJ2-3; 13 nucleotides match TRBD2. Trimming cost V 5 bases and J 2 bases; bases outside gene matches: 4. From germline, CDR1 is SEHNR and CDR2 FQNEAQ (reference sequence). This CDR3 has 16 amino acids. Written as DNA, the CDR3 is TGTGCCAGCAGCACAGGACTAGCGGGAGACACAGATACGCAGTATTTT. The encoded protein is CASSTGLAGDTDTQYF.

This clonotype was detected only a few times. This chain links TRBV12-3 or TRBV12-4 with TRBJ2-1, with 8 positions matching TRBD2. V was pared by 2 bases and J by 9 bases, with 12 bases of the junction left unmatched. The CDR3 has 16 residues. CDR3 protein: CASSLPRTSPGSEQFF. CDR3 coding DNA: TGTGCCAGCAGTTTACCCCGGACTAGCCCCGGTAGTGAGCAGTTCTTC.

CDR3 protein: CASSLSRPGALNQPQHF. DNA for the CDR3: TGTGCCAGCAGCCTTAGTAGGCCAGGGGCGCTAAATCAGCCCCAGCATTTT. This chain links TRBV16 with TRBJ1-5, with a possible D match to TRBD1 (6 bases). Germline values: CDR1 KGHSY, CDR2 FQNENV. V lost 4 bases, J lost 4 bases, and 20 bases lay in between. This CDR3 has 17 residues. The full variable domain, in which reference TRBV16 and TRBJ1-5 provide the parts outside the CDR3, is GEEVAQTPKHLVRGEGQKAKLYCAPIKGHSYVFWYQQVLKNEFKFLISFQNENVFDETGMPKERFSAKCLPNSPCSLEIQATKLEDSAVYFCASSLSRPGALNQPQHFGDGTRLSIL.

The CDR3 DNA reads as TGTGCCAGCAGCTCCTACAGGGGAGACACCGGGGAGCTGTTTTTT. Translating it yields CASSSYRGDTGELFF. The gene calls are TRBV7-6 and TRBJ2-2; 7 nucleotides agree with TRBD1. J lost 3 bases, V lost 4 bases, and 5 bases had no gene match. From germline, CDR1 is SGHVS and CDR2 FNYEAQ. The CDR3 contains 15 residues.

The CDR3 here is CASSFQGGWKLFF. The DNA for the CDR3 is TGTGCCAGCAGTTTCCAGGGTGGTTGGAAACTGTTTTTT. This chain links TRBV28 with TRBJ1-4; D possibly corresponds to TRBD1 (5 bases). The CDR3 extends over 13 amino acids. Germline V lookup: CDR1 MDHEN, CDR2 SYDVKM. Trimming pared 3 bases from V and 11 bases from J, leaving 13 bases between. Full variable domain (missing parts from reference TRBV28 and TRBJ1-4): DVKVTQSSRYLVKRTGEKVFLECVQDMDHENMFWYRQDPGLGLRLIYFSYDVKMKEKGDIPEGYSVSREKKERFSLILESASTNQTSMYLCASSFQGGWKLFFGSGTQLSVL.

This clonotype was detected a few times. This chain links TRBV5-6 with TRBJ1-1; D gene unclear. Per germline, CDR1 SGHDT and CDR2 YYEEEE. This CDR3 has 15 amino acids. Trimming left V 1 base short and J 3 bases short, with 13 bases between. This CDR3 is CASSLHPGAYTEAFF. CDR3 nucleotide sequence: TGTGCCAGCAGCTTGCACCCAGGAGCGTACACTGAAGCTTTCTTT.

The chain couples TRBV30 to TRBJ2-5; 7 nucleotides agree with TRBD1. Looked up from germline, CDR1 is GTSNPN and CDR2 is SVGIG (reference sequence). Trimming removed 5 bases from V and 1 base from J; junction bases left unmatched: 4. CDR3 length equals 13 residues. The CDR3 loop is CAWGTASQETQYF. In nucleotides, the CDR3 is TGTGCCTGGGGGACAGCTAGCCAAGAGACCCAGTACTTC.

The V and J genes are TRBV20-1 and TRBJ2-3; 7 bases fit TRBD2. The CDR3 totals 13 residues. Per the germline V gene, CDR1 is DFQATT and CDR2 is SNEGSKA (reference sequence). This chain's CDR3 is CSHAREITDTQYF. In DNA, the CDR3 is TGCAGCCACGCGCGGGAGATCACAGATACGCAGTATTTT.

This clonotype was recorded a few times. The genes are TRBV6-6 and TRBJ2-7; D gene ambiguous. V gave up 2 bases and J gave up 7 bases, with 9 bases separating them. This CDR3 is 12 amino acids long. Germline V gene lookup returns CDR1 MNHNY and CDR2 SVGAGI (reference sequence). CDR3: CASSYSLGEQYF. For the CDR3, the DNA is TGTGCCAGCAGTTACAGTCTAGGAGAGCAGTACTTC.

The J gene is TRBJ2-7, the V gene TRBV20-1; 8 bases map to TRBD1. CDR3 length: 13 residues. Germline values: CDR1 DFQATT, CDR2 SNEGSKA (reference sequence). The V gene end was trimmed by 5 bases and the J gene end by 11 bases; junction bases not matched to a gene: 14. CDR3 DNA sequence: TGCAGTGCTCCAACTTTCGACAGGGGAGGAGAGTACTTC. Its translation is CSAPTFDRGGEYF.